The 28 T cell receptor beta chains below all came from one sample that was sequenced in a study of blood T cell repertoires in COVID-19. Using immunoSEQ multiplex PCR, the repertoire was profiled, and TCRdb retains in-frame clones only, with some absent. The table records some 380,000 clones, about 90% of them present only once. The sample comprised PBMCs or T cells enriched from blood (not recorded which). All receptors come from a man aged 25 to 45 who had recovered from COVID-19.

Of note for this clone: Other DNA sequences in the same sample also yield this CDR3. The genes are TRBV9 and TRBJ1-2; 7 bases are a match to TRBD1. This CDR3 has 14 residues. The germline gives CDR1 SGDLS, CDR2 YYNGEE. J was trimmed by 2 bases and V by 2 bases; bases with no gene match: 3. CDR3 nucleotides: TGTGCCAGCAGCGTGGGCAGGGGGAACTATGGCTACACCTTC. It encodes CASSVGRGNYGYTF.

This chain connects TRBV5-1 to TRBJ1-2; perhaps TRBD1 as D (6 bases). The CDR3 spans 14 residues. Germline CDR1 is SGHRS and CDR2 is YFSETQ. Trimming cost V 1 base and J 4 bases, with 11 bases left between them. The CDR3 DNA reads TGCGCCAGCAGCTTGTCGGGGGGCGGCTATGGCTACACCTTC. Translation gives CASSLSGGGYGYTF.

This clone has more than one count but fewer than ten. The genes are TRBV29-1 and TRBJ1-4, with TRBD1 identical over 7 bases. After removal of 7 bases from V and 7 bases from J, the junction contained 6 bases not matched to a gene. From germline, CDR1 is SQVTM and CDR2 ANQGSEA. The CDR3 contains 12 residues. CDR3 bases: TGCAGCGCCCGACAGGGAGGTGAAAAACTGTTTTTT. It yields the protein CSARQGGEKLFF. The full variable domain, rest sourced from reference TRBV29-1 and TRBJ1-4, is SAVISQKPSRDICQRGTSLTIQCQVDSQVTMMFWYRQQPGQSLTLIATANQGSEATYESGFVIDKFPISRPNLTFSTLTVSNMSPEDSSIYLCSARQGGEKLFFGSGTQLSVL.

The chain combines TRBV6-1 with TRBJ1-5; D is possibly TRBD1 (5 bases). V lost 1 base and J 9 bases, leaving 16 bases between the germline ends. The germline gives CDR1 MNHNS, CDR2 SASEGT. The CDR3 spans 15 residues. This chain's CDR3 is CASSEEGRGSGPQHF. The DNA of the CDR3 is TGTGCCAGCAGTGAAGAGGGACGGGGGTCGGGGCCCCAGCATTTT.

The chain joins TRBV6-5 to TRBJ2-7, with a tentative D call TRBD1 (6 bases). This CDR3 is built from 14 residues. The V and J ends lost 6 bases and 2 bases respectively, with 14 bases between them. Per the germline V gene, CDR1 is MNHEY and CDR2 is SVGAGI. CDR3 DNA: TGTGCCAGCAGAACAGGGTGGGCCACCTACGAGCAGTACTTC. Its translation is CASRTGWATYEQYF.

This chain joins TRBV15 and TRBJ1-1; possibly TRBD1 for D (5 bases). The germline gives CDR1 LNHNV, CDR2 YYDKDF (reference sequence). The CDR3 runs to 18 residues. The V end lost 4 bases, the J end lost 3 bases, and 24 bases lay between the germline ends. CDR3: CATSIRLGDYTMDTEAFF. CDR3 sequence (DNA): TGTGCCACCAGCATCCGGCTGGGGGACTATACTATGGACACTGAAGCTTTCTTT.

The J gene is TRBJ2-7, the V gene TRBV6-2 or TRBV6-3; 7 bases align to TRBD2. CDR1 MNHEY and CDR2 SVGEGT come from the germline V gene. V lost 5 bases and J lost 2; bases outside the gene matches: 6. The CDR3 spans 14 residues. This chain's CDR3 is CASSARTSPYEQYF. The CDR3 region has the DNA TGTGCCAGCAGTGCTAGGACTAGTCCCTACGAGCAGTACTTC.

The CDR3 sequence is CASSEIPQSYEQYF. The CDR3 DNA reads as TGTGCCAGCAGTGAAATCCCACAGTCCTACGAGCAGTACTTC. The chain combines TRBV2 with TRBJ2-7; D gene uncertain. This CDR3 has 14 amino acids. V dropped 2 bases and J dropped 1 base, with 9 bases sitting between them. Germline loops: CDR1 SNHLY, CDR2 FYNNEI.

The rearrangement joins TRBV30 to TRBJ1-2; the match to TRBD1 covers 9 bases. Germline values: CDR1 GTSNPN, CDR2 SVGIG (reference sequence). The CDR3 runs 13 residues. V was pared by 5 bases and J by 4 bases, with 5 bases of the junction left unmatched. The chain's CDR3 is CAWSRGQGYGYTF. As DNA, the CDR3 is TGTGCCTGGTCCCGGGGACAGGGCTATGGCTACACCTTC.

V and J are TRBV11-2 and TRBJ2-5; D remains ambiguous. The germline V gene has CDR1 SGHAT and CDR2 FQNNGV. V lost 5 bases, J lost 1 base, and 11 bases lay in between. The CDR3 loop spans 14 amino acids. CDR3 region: CASSRKPIQETQYF. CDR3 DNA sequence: TGTGCCAGCAGCCGTAAGCCAATCCAAGAGACCCAGTACTTC.

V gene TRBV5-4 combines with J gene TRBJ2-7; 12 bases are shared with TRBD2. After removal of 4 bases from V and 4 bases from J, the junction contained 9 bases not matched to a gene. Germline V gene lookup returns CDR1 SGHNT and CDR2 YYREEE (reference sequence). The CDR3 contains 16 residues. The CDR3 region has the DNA TGTGCCAGCAGCCTAACTAGCGGGGGGCTCCTGTACGAGCAGTACTTC. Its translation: CASSLTSGGLLYEQYF.

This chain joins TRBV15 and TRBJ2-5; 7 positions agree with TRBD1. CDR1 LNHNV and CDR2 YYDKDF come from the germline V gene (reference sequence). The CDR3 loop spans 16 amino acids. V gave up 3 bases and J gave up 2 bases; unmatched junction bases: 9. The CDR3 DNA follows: TGTGCCACCAGCAGGTCAGGGACAGCAACACAAGAGACCCAGTACTTC. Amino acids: CATSRSGTATQETQYF.

DNA of the CDR3: TGTGCCACCAGACTGACCTTCAATCAGCCCCAGCATTTT. Its translation is CATRLTFNQPQHF. The V and J genes are TRBV19 and TRBJ1-5; D is unclear. The V end lost 10 bases, the J end lost 3 bases, and 13 bases lay between the germline ends. Per germline, CDR1 LNHDA and CDR2 SQIVND (reference sequence). This CDR3 is built from 13 residues.

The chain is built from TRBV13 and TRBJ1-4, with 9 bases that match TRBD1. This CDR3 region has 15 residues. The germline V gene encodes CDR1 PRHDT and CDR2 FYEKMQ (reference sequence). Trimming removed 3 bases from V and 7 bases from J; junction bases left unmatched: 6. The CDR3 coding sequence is TGTGCCAGCAGCTTCGGCAGGGGACAGGGTGAAAAACTGTTTTTT. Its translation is CASSFGRGQGEKLFF.

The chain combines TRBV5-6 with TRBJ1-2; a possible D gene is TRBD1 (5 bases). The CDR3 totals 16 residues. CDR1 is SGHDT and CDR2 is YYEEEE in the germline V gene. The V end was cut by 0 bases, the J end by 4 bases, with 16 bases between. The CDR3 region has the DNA TGTGCCAGCAGCTTGGAAAGGCGGGACTACGGCTATGGCTACACCTTC. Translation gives CASSLERRDYGYGYTF.

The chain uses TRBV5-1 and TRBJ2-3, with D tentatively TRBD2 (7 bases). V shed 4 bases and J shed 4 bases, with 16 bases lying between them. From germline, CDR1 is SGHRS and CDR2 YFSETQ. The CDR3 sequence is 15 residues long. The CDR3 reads CASSVIGGPADTQYF. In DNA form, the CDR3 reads TGCGCCAGCAGCGTGATCGGGGGGCCTGCAGATACGCAGTATTTT.

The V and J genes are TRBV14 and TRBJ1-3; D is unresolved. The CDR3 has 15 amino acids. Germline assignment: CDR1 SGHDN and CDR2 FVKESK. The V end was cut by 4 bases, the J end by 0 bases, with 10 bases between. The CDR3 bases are TGTGCCAGCAGCCCTGGAGCTACCTCTGGAAACACCATATATTTT. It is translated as CASSPGATSGNTIYF.

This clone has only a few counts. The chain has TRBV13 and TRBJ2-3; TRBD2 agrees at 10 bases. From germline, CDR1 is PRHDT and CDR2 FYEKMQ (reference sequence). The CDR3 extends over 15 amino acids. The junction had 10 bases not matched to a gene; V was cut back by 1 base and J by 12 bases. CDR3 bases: TGTGCCAGCAGCTTAGCAGGCATACTAGCGGGATCACAGTATTTT. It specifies CASSLAGILAGSQYF.

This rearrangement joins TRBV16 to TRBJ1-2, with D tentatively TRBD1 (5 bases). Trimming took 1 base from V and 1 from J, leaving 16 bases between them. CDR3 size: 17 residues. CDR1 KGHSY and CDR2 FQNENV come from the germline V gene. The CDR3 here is CASSQLIETEVNYGYTF. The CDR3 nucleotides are TGTGCCAGCAGCCAATTGATTGAGACAGAGGTTAACTATGGCTACACCTTC.

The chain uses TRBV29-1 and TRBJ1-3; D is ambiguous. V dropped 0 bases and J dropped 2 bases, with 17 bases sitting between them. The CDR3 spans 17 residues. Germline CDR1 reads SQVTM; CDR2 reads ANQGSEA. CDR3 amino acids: CSVEDLGKDLTGNTIYF. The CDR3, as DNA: TGCAGCGTTGAAGATCTTGGGAAGGACTTAACTGGAAACACCATATATTTT.

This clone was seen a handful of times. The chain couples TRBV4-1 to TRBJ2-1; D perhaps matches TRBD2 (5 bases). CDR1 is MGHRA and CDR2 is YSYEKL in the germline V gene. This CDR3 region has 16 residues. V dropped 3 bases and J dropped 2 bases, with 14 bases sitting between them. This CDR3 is CASSQDKVATYNEQFF. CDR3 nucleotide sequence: TGCGCCAGCAGCCAGGATAAGGTAGCGACCTACAATGAGCAGTTCTTC.

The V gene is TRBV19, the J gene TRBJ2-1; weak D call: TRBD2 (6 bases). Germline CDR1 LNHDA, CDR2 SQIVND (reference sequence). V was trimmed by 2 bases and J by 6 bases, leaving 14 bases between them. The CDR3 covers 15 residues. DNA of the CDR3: TGTGCCAGTAGTATAAGGGCGGGGCTTAGCAATGAGCAGTTCTTC. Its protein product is CASSIRAGLSNEQFF.

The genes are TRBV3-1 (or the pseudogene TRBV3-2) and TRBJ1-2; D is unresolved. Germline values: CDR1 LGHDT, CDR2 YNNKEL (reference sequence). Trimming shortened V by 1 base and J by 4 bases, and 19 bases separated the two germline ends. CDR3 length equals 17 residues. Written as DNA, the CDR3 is TGTGCCAGCAGCCAAGCCGGAGGCTTCAGCGACTTCTATGGCTACACCTTC. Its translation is CASSQAGGFSDFYGYTF.

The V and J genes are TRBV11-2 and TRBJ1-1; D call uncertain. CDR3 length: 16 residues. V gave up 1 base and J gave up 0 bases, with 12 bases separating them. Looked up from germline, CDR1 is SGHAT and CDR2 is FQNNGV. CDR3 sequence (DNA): TGTGCCAGCAGCTTAGTCGGTATACGGTTGAACACTGAAGCTTTCTTT. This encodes CASSLVGIRLNTEAFF.

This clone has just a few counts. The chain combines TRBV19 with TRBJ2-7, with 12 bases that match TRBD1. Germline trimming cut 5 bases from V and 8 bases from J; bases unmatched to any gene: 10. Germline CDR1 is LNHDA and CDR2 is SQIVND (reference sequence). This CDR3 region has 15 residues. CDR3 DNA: TGTGCCAGTAGTGAACAGGGACAGGGGGCGAATAAGCAGTACTTC. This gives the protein CASSEQGQGANKQYF.

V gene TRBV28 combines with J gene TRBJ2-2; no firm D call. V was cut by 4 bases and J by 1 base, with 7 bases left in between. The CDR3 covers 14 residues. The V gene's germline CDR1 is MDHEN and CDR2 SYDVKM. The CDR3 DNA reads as TGTGCCAGCAGTTATTACAGGAACACCGGGGAGCTGTTTTTT. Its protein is CASSYYRNTGELFF.

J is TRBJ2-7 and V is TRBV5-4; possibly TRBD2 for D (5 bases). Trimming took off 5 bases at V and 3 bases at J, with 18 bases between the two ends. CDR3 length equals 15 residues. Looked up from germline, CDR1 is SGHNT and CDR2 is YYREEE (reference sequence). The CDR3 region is CASRPGTAEVYEQYF. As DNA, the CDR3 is TGTGCCAGCAGACCAGGAACAGCGGAGGTCTACGAGCAGTACTTC.

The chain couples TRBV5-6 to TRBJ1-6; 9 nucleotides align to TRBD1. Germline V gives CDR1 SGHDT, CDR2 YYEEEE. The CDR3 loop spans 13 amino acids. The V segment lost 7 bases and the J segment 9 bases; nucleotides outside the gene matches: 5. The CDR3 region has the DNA TGTGCCAGCGTCGGGACAGGGTCTTCACCCCTCCACTTT. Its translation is CASVGTGSSPLHF.